Only a few counts were recorded for the clone carrying this T cell receptor beta chain. What it binds is unknown. The primer mix had 60 Vbeta and 13 Jbeta primers. Using immunoSEQ multiplex PCR, the repertoire was profiled, and TCRdb retains in-frame clones only, with some absent. The repertoire holds 200,000 to 250,000 clones, roughly 75% seen once, with under 2% in the top ten. The data belong to a study of cytomegalovirus exposure and HLA in healthy donors. General study findings and limits: There was a cluster of highly shared sequence variants that was likely a sequencing artifact.

The germline V gene encodes CDR1 GTSNPN and CDR2 SVGIG (reference sequence). Germline trimming cut 0 bases from V and 7 bases from J; bases unmatched to any gene: 13. The length of the CDR3 is 16 residues. The J gene is TRBJ2-5, the V gene TRBV30; TRBD1 matches 8 bases. The sample comprised PBMCs. This clonotype was sampled from a woman aged 25 to 39 in good health and CMV-seronegative. CDR3 DNA: TGTGCCTGGAGTGTCGTCAGGGGGCTTGGGTTTGGGACCCAGTACTTC. Translating it yields CAWSVVRGLGFGTQYF.